This TCR beta chain was sequenced during a study of T cell repertoires in cytomegalovirus infection. Study as a whole: Well-studied HLA-B-restricted epitopes and recently identified HLA-C-restricted epitopes of CMV were both used in the study. Signatures in public TCR beta sequences pointed to both CMV infection and matching HLA type.

Germline lookup yields CDR1 MNHEY and CDR2 SMNVEV (reference sequence). CDR3 length equals 19 residues. Trimming removed 8 bases from V and 0 bases from J, with 25 bases in between. As concerns this clonotype: Its target is not known.

The study's findings and limits: The ex vivo response showed dominance by HLA-C-restricted CMV-specific TCR beta clonotypes.

MiXCR, applied by TCRdb to the reads, yields one record per CDR3 protein. The table lists roughly 350,000 distinct CDR3 sequences, about 34% of them singletons, with roughly 13% in the top ten. This clonotype was sampled from a human donor in good health (CMV status not recorded). Some clones in this sample may be carry-over from other donors' samples. The input for sequencing was cultured PBMCs, taken from culture after CMV antigen stimulation. The rearrangement joins TRBV27 to TRBJ2-2; D perhaps matches TRBD2 (6 bases). This CDR3 is CASVRRTNFAMPNTGELFF. As DNA, the CDR3 is TGTGCCAGCGTTCGACGGACTAACTTTGCTATGCCGAACACCGGGGAGCTGTTTTTT.